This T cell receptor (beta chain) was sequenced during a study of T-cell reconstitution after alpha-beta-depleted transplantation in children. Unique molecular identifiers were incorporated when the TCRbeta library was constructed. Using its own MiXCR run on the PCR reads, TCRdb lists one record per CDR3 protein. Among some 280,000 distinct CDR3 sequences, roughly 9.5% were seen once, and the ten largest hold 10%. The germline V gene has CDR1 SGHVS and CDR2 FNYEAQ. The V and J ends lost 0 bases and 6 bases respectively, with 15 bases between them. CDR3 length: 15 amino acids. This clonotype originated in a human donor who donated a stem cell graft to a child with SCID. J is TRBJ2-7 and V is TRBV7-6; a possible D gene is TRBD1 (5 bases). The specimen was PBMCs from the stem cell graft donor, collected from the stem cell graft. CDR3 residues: CASSLAPGPYGEQYF. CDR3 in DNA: TGTGCCAGCAGCTTAGCGCCAGGGCCCTATGGCGAGCAGTACTTC. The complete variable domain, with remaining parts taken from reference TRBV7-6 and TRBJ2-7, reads GAGVSQSPRYKVTKRGQDVALRCDPISGHVSLYWYRQALGQGPEFLTYFNYEAQQDKSGLPNDRFSAERPEGSISTLTIQRTEQRDSAMYRCASSLAPGPYGEQYFGPGTRLTVT.